The source of this T cell receptor (beta chain) is a study of blood T cell repertoires in COVID-19. Across the study: PBMCs, B-cell-depleted T cells, or T cells provided the cDNA or gDNA that made up the material.

The protocol was immunoSEQ multiplex PCR, while the TCRdb copy is restricted to in-frame clones and leaves out a portion. The table lists about 150,000 clones, just under 85% of them singletons. Trimming left V 7 bases short and J 1 base short, with 15 bases between. Germline V lookup: CDR1 SGHRS, CDR2 YFSETQ. This CDR3 has 15 residues. The source material was peripheral blood. V usage is TRBV5-1 and J usage is TRBJ1-3; the D gene is possibly TRBD1 (5 bases). The receptor's source is an elderly woman with COVID-19, enrolled during active disease. The CDR3 loop reads CASALFQGSGNTIYF. DNA for the CDR3: TGCGCCAGCGCCCTGTTCCAGGGTTCTGGAAACACCATATATTTT.